The 32 T cell receptor beta chains below all came from one sample that was sequenced in a study of OX40 agonist ivuxolimab in advanced cancers. The repertoire was sequenced with immunoSEQ multiplex PCR; TCRdb's copy has only in-frame clones and lacks some. This table holds nearly 80,000 clones, 84% found once. Specimen: CD4+ or CD8+ T cells sorted from blood, collected in a trial of the OX40 agonist ivuxolimab. All receptors come from an adult with an advanced solid tumor such as melanoma, head and neck, liver or kidney cancer.

This chain connects TRBV6-4 to TRBJ2-3; tentatively, D is TRBD1 or TRBD2 (5 bases each). The germline V gene has CDR1 MRHNA and CDR2 SNTAGT. V was trimmed by 4 bases and J by 2 bases, leaving 13 bases between them. This CDR3 is built from 15 residues. The CDR3 nucleotides read TGTGCCAGCAGTGTAGGAACAGGACTCACAGATACGCAGTATTTT. It codes for CASSVGTGLTDTQYF.

This chain joins TRBV6-5 and TRBJ1-1; D call uncertain. V shed 0 bases and J shed 1 base, with 9 bases lying between them. Germline CDR1 reads MNHEY; CDR2 reads SVGAGI. This CDR3 region has 15 residues. CDR3 in amino acids: CASSYSTRANTEAFF. Written as DNA, the CDR3 is TGTGCCAGCAGTTACTCGACCCGGGCGAACACTGAAGCTTTCTTT.

The genes are TRBV6-6 and TRBJ2-1, with D perhaps matching TRBD2 (5 bases). The CDR3 is made up of 15 amino acids. V was trimmed by 2 bases and J by 2 bases, leaving 10 bases between them. Germline CDR1 MNHNY, CDR2 SVGAGI (reference sequence). CDR3 DNA sequence: TGTGCCAGCAGTTACCCCACCGGGACCTACAATGAGCAGTTCTTC. This translates into CASSYPTGTYNEQFF.

The J gene is TRBJ2-7, the V gene TRBV14; tentatively, D is TRBD1 or TRBD2 (5 bases each). The CDR3 extends over 16 amino acids. From germline, CDR1 is SGHDN and CDR2 FVKESK. V was trimmed by 4 bases and J by 7 bases, leaving 23 bases between them. The CDR3 DNA reads as TGTGCCAGCAGCCCCCTACAGGATCGCCGTGGAGGAGAGCAGTACTTC. Translated, it gives CASSPLQDRRGGEQYF.

This chain links TRBV6-5 with TRBJ1-1; D gene ambiguous. Deletions cut 7 bases from V and 4 bases from J, with 13 bases between. The CDR3 runs 13 residues. CDR1 and CDR2 from the germline V gene are MNHEY and SVGAGI. This chain's CDR3 is CASKPTLRTEAFF. The CDR3 DNA sequence: TGTGCCAGCAAACCGACTTTGCGCACTGAAGCTTTCTTT.

V and J are TRBV2 and TRBJ1-6, with no clear D. Germline V lookup: CDR1 SNHLY, CDR2 FYNNEI. Deletions cut 2 bases from V and 10 bases from J, with 6 bases between. The CDR3 loop spans 12 amino acids. CDR3 in amino acids: CASSESGSPLHF. The CDR3 coding sequence is TGTGCCAGCAGTGAAAGCGGGTCACCCCTCCACTTT.

The chain links TRBV15 to TRBJ2-3; 7 nucleotides agree with TRBD1. The V segment lost 3 bases and the J segment 7 bases; nucleotides outside the gene matches: 4. There are 13 residues in the CDR3. Germline-derived CDR1 and CDR2 are LNHNV and YYDKDF (reference sequence). CDR3 in amino acids: CATSSAQGNTQYF. The CDR3 region has the DNA TGTGCCACCAGCAGTGCACAGGGGAATACGCAGTATTTT.

In this sample, this clone turned up once. The rearrangement uses TRBV9 and TRBJ1-2; D ambiguous. The CDR3 sequence is 14 residues long. Germline lookup yields CDR1 SGDLS and CDR2 YYNGEE. V lost 0 bases, J lost 3 bases, and 9 bases lay in between. CDR3 in DNA: TGTGCCAGCAGCGTAGACGAAAGCGACTATGGCTACACCTTC. Translated: CASSVDESDYGYTF.

This clone was observed a few times. The genes are TRBV5-1 and TRBJ1-3; maybe TRBD1 (6 bases). There are 15 residues in the CDR3. CDR1 and CDR2 from the germline V gene are SGHRS and YFSETQ. V dropped 4 bases and J dropped 0 bases, with 11 bases sitting between them. The CDR3 DNA is TGCGCCAGCAGCGCCACAGGGAGCTCTGGAAACACCATATATTTT. Translating gives CASSATGSSGNTIYF.

The chain couples TRBV4-2 to TRBJ1-3; D is undetermined. This CDR3 is 15 amino acids long. The V gene's germline CDR1 is LGHNA and CDR2 YNFKEQ. V lost 4 bases, J lost 4 bases, and 14 bases lay in between. CDR3 nucleotides: TGTGCCAGCAGCCCGCGGATGGCTACCGGAAACACCATATATTTT. Translating gives CASSPRMATGNTIYF.

V is TRBV4-1 and J is TRBJ2-2; D gene uncertain. Trimming took off 4 bases at V and 6 bases at J, with 9 bases between the two ends. This CDR3 region has 13 residues. Germline CDR1 reads MGHRA; CDR2 reads YSYEKL. The CDR3 bases are TGCGCCAGCAGCCTCCGTCAAGCCGGGGAGCTGTTTTTT. Its translation is CASSLRQAGELFF.

The rearrangement uses TRBV28 and TRBJ2-2; D is uncertain. The germline gives CDR1 MDHEN, CDR2 SYDVKM. V lost 7 bases to trimming and J lost 6 bases, with 12 bases between them. The CDR3 totals 13 residues. The CDR3 sequence: CASKRNSAGELFF. The CDR3, as DNA: TGTGCCAGCAAAAGAAACTCTGCCGGGGAGCTGTTTTTT.

The CDR3 loop is CASSPDRMGNEKLFF. Written as DNA, the CDR3 is TGTGCCAGCAGCCCGGACAGGATGGGGAATGAAAAACTGTTTTTT. The rearrangement links TRBV5-4 to TRBJ1-4; 7 bases align to TRBD1. This CDR3 region has 15 residues. The germline V gene encodes CDR1 SGHNT and CDR2 YYREEE (reference sequence). With V trimmed by 4 bases and J by 5 bases, 8 bases remained unmatched.

This chain joins TRBV4-3 and TRBJ1-1; a weak D match, TRBD1 (5 bases). There are 14 residues in the CDR3. CDR1 is LGHNA, CDR2 YSLEER, per germline. Trimming stripped 8 bases from V and 4 bases from J, with 17 bases between. CDR3 protein: CASSQMGVLTEAFF. CDR3 in DNA: TGCGCCAGCTCCCAAATGGGGGTACTCACTGAAGCTTTCTTT.

This chain's CDR3 is CAISESIRNSGEQYF. In DNA form, the CDR3 reads TGTGCCATCAGTGAGTCAATCAGGAACAGTGGCGAGCAGTACTTC. The rearrangement links TRBV10-3 to TRBJ2-7; D is unresolved. CDR1 is ENHRY, CDR2 SYGVKD, per germline. V lost 0 bases and J 6 bases, leaving 15 bases between the germline ends. The CDR3 is 15 amino acids.

This rearrangement joins TRBV10-3 to TRBJ2-2, with TRBD2 identical over 8 bases. Per the germline V gene, CDR1 is ENHRY and CDR2 is SYGVKD. This CDR3 has 15 amino acids. Trimming cost V 4 bases and J 7 bases; bases outside gene matches: 8. The CDR3 here is CAISGAGGSVGELFF. In DNA, the CDR3 is TGTGCCATCAGTGGTGCGGGGGGCTCGGTCGGGGAGCTGTTTTTT.

V is TRBV4-1 and J is TRBJ2-3; 12 nucleotides match TRBD2. Per the germline V gene, CDR1 is MGHRA and CDR2 is YSYEKL. This CDR3 is 17 amino acids long. Trimming took 0 bases from V and 5 from J; bases not matched to a gene: 6. The CDR3 DNA reads TGCGCCAGCAGCCAAGACCTAATGGGACTAGCGGGAGATACGCAGTATTTT. The encoded protein is CASSQDLMGLAGDTQYF.

The chain links TRBV5-4 to TRBJ1-1; D unclear. Germline V gives CDR1 SGHNT, CDR2 YYREEE (reference sequence). V dropped 0 bases and J dropped 5 bases, with 14 bases sitting between them. This CDR3 comprises 15 residues. Here the CDR3 DNA reads TGTGCCAGCAGCTTGGGGAGGGTCGATTGGACTGAAGCTTTCTTT. Its protein is CASSLGRVDWTEAFF.

The V and J genes are TRBV5-4 and TRBJ2-7; perhaps TRBD1 as D (6 bases). CDR1 and CDR2 (germline): SGHNT, YYREEE (reference sequence). CDR3 length equals 12 residues. V was cut by 2 bases and J by 3 bases, with 6 bases left in between. CDR3 sequence: CASSLQGYEQYF. CDR3 nucleotide sequence: TGTGCCAGCAGCTTACAGGGCTACGAGCAGTACTTC. Filled out from reference TRBV5-4 and TRBJ2-7, the complete variable domain reads ETGVTQSPTHLIKTRGQQVTLRCSSQSGHNTVSWYQQALGQGPQFIFQYYREEENGRGNFPPRFSGLQFPNYSSELNVNALELDDSALYLCASSLQGYEQYFGPGTRLTVT.

The chain carries TRBV6-1 and TRBJ1-2; 7 bases line up with TRBD1. This CDR3 contains 15 residues. CDR1 MNHNS and CDR2 SASEGT come from the germline V gene. Germline trimming cut 4 bases from V and 6 bases from J; bases unmatched to any gene: 11. In DNA form, the CDR3 reads TGTGCCAGCAGTGCGACGACAGGGCTATTGGATGGCTACACCTTC. It translates to CASSATTGLLDGYTF.

With respect to this clone: The same CDR3 arises from other DNA sequences in this sample as well. The chain combines TRBV6-5 with TRBJ2-2; 8 nucleotides align to TRBD1. This CDR3 has 14 residues. Germline loops: CDR1 MNHEY, CDR2 SVGAGI. V lost 6 bases to trimming and J lost 6 bases; unmatched junction nucleotides: 6. The CDR3 spells CASRNRGDAGELFF. The CDR3 DNA reads TGTGCCAGCAGGAACAGGGGGGACGCCGGGGAGCTGTTTTTT.

This chain links TRBV19 with TRBJ1-5; D call uncertain. CDR1 is LNHDA and CDR2 is SQIVND in the germline V gene (reference sequence). V lost 0 bases, J lost 6 bases, and 6 bases lay in between. CDR3 length: 13 amino acids. The chain's CDR3 is CASSIDRSQPQHF. As DNA, the CDR3 is TGTGCCAGTAGTATAGATCGCAGTCAGCCCCAGCATTTT.

V usage is TRBV19 and J usage is TRBJ1-2; 7 nucleotides agree with TRBD1. The CDR3 covers 14 residues. The junction had 11 bases not matched to a gene; V was cut back by 6 bases and J by 7 bases. Germline V CDR1 and CDR2: LNHDA, SQIVND (reference sequence). The CDR3 spells CASSHPQGDGGYTF. The CDR3 DNA is TGTGCCAGTAGCCATCCCCAGGGGGATGGTGGCTACACCTTC.

The chain employs TRBV7-9 and TRBJ1-1; the D is unclear. Germline values: CDR1 SEHNR, CDR2 FQNEAQ (reference sequence). V gave up 5 bases and J gave up 1 base, with 20 bases separating them. The length of the CDR3 is 17 residues. The CDR3 here is CASSPPVKGYENTEAFF. CDR3 in DNA: TGTGCCAGCAGCCCTCCCGTTAAAGGGTACGAGAACACTGAAGCTTTCTTT.

In its sample, this clone was seen once. The sample holds other DNA sequences that translate to the same CDR3. This chain uses TRBV5-1 with TRBJ2-1; 7 bases are shared with TRBD2. V lost 3 bases to trimming and J lost 4 bases; unmatched junction nucleotides: 1. Germline V gene sequence: CDR1 SGHRS, CDR2 YFSETQ. This CDR3 comprises 13 residues. The CDR3 region has the DNA TGCGCCAGCAGCTGGGGGGGATACAATGAGCAGTTCTTC. Protein: CASSWGGYNEQFF.

The J gene is TRBJ1-1, the V gene TRBV27, with 7 bases that match TRBD1. Germline V gene sequence: CDR1 MNHEY, CDR2 SMNVEV (reference sequence). The V segment lost 3 bases and the J segment 5 bases; nucleotides outside the gene matches: 6. This CDR3 has 14 amino acids. The CDR3 nucleotides are TGTGCCAGCAGTTTGGGACAGCCGGGGACTGAAGCTTTCTTT. It translates to CASSLGQPGTEAFF.

This chain joins TRBV5-4 and TRBJ2-3; D ambiguous. Per the germline V gene, CDR1 is SGHNT and CDR2 is YYREEE (reference sequence). The CDR3 runs to 14 residues. Between the trimmed V and J ends, which lost 6 bases and 0 bases, there was a span of 11 bases. In DNA, the CDR3 is TGTGCCAGCACATTGATTGCCAGCACAGATACGCAGTATTTT. Protein product: CASTLIASTDTQYF.

The gene calls are TRBV18 and TRBJ2-7; 8 nucleotides line up with TRBD1. After removal of 5 bases from V and 2 bases from J, the junction contained 5 bases not matched to a gene. The CDR3 totals 14 residues. Germline assignment: CDR1 KGHSH and CDR2 LQKENI. The CDR3 DNA reads as TGTGCCAGCTCATCCGGGACAGGTACCTACGAGCAGTACTTC. It yields the protein CASSSGTGTYEQYF.

This sequence joins TRBV28 and TRBJ2-3, with 12 bases lining up with TRBD2. The ends lost 5 bases at V and 8 bases at J; junction bases unmatched: 8. CDR3 length: 15 residues. Germline loops: CDR1 MDHEN, CDR2 SYDVKM. The CDR3 here is CASSPMTSGGLTQYF. CDR3 bases: TGTGCCAGCAGTCCAATGACTAGCGGGGGCCTTACGCAGTATTTT.

This clone was seen a handful of times. The chain couples TRBV19 to TRBJ1-1, with D tentatively TRBD1 (6 bases). Germline V lookup: CDR1 LNHDA, CDR2 SQIVND (reference sequence). There are 14 residues in the CDR3. V shed 4 bases and J shed 2 bases, with 11 bases lying between them. DNA for the CDR3: TGTGCCAGTAGTAGACAGGCGGGAAACACTGAAGCTTTCTTT. Its protein is CASSRQAGNTEAFF.

The chain uses TRBV28 and TRBJ1-1; D is perhaps TRBD1 (5 bases). Germline loops: CDR1 MDHEN, CDR2 SYDVKM. The CDR3 is 12 residues long. Trimming took 2 bases from V and 8 from J, leaving 9 bases between them. Here the CDR3 DNA reads TGTGCCAGCAGTTTAAGAGGGGAAGAAGCTTTCTTT. Translating it yields CASSLRGEEAFF.

The rearrangement uses TRBV29-1 and TRBJ2-3; TRBD1 or TRBD2 may be the D gene (6 bases each). V was clipped by 1 base and J by 2 bases, with 16 bases between them. CDR1 and CDR2 from the germline V gene are SQVTM and ANQGSEA. There are 16 residues in the CDR3. CDR3 nucleotide sequence: TGCAGCGTTGAAGGGGGGGCAGCCATCCTCACAGATACGCAGTATTTT. Encoded protein: CSVEGGAAILTDTQYF.